This TCR beta chain was profiled in a study of blood T cells in healthy people across ages. Study-level background: For every two T cells, template switching captured about one barcoded beta molecule.

Each sample used at least 6 million PBMCs. The germline gives CDR1 MNHEY, CDR2 SVGAGI. V shed 6 bases and J shed 10 bases, with 13 bases lying between them. The CDR3 runs 12 residues. For the second PCR, which ran for 7 to 11 cycles, a sample-barcoded 5' primer and a J-beta primer mix were used. Sequencing recovered at least 2.5 million CDR3-containing paired-end reads from each sample. TCRdb used MiXCR to reprocess the 5' RACE reads, holding one entry per CDR3 protein. This table holds 1,500,000 or so distinct CDR3 sequences, roughly 60% found once. The chain employs TRBV6-5 and TRBJ2-1; no reliable D call. The sequencing input was blood. The receptor comes from a man between 18 and 35 years old in good health. Written as DNA, the CDR3 is TGTGCCAGCAGCGACCGGGCCGGGGAGCAGTTCTTC. This translates into CASSDRAGEQFF.